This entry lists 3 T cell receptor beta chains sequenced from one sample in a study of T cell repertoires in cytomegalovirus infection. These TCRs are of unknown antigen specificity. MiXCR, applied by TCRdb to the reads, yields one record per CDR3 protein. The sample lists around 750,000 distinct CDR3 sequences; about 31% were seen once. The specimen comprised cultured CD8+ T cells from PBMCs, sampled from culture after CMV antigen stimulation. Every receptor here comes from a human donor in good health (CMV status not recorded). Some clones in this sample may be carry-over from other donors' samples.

The CDR3 region is CASSEEGAESNQPQHF. CDR3 bases: TGTGCCAGCAGTGAAGAAGGGGCGGAGAGCAATCAGCCCCAGCATTTT. This chain links TRBV2 with TRBJ1-5; weak D call: TRBD1 (5 bases). The ends were cut back, 1 base at V and 1 base at J, with 11 bases in the middle. Looked up from germline, CDR1 is SNHLY and CDR2 is FYNNEI. This CDR3 has 16 residues.

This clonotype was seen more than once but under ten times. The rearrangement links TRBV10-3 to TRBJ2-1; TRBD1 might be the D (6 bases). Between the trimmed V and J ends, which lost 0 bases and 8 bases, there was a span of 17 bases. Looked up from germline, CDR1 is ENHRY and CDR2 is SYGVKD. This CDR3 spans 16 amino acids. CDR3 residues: CAISESDDRYQDEQFF. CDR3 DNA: TGTGCCATCAGTGAGTCTGACGACAGGTACCAGGATGAGCAGTTCTTC.

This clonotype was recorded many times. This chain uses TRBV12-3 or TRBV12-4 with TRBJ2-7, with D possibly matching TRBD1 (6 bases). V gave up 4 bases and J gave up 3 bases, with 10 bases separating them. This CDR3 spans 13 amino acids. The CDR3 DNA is TGTGCCAGCAGTTCCCCGACAGGCTACGAGCAGTACTTC. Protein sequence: CASSSPTGYEQYF.